This record looks at one T cell receptor beta chain sequence and its context. Its antigen is currently unknown. This record comes from a study of shared clonotypes between healthy human individuals. Whole-study findings and limits: Investigators expected sequencing depth to affect clonotype sharing among donors.

Replicate PCRs run on unsorted PBMC used roughly 270 ng DNA, which was about 30,000 T cell genomes. The assay was immunoSEQ multiplex PCR, and TCRdb's table has in-frame clones only and misses some. The table lists around 430,000 clones, more than 75% of them singletons. The receptor was isolated from a woman in her thirties or forties in good health. Some clones in this sample may be carry-over from other donors' samples. The sequenced sample was PBMCs.

The CDR3 sequence: CASSFDRTGSHEQYF. For the CDR3, the DNA is TGTGCCAGCAGCTTCGACCGGACAGGGAGCCACGAGCAGTACTTC. The chain recombines TRBV5-6 with TRBJ2-5, with TRBD1 matching over 8 bases. Near its end, the DNA agrees better with TRBJ2-7, so the J call may be wrong. The CDR3 consists of 15 residues. The germline V gene has CDR1 SGHDT and CDR2 YYEEEE.